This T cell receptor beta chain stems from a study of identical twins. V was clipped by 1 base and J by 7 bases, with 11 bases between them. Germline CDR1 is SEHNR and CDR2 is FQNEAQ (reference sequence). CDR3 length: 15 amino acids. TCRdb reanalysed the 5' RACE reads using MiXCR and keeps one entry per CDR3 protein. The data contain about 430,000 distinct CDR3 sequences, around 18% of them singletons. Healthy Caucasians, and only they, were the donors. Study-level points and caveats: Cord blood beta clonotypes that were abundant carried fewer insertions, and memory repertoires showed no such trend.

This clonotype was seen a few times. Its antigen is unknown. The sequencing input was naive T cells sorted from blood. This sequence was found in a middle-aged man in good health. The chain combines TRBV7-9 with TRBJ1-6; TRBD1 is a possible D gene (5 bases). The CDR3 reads CASSLGGVENSPLHF. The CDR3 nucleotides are TGTGCCAGCAGCTTAGGGGGGGTAGAGAATTCACCCCTCCACTTT.